This T cell receptor (beta chain) stems from a study of cytomegalovirus exposure and HLA in healthy donors. Study outcomes and limitations: What was likely a sequencing artifact was a cluster of highly shared sequence variants.

Notes on this clone: What it binds is not known.

CDR3 length equals 19 residues. The germline V gene encodes CDR1 SGHVS and CDR2 FQNEAQ. V shed 5 bases, J shed 6 bases, and the junction held 18 bases outside the gene matches. PCR involved 60 Vbeta and 13 Jbeta primers. Profiled with immunoSEQ multiplex PCR; TCRdb holds only in-frame clones, not every one. This table holds about 110,000 clones, 70% to 80% found once. The sample was PBMCs. The source of this sequence is a middle-aged woman in good health and CMV-seronegative. The rearrangement uses TRBV7-8 and TRBJ2-3, with 12 positions matching TRBD2. The CDR3 sequence: CASSPRGGMTSGSVDTQYF. The CDR3, as DNA: TGTGCCAGCAGCCCCCGAGGGGGAATGACTAGCGGGAGTGTGGATACGCAGTATTTT.